Sequencing of this T cell receptor (beta chain) was carried out in a study of T cells in Graves' hyperthyroidism and ophthalmopathy. An approximately 10 ml volume of fresh peripheral blood provided the PBMCs. With 1 base clipped from V and 3 bases from J, the junction kept 15 bases outside the gene matches. The V gene's germline CDR1 is MNHEY and CDR2 SMNVEV (reference sequence). This CDR3 has 19 residues. Amplification yielded TCR beta CDR3 regions, with RNA transcripts as the source. HTBI primers were used for first-round RT-PCR of the TCR CDR3. TCRdb processed the multiplex PCR reads anew with MiXCR; each CDR3 protein has one entry. This table has hundreds of thousands of distinct CDR3 sequences, less than 15% appearing once. In its sample, this clonotype was seen many times.

The TCR originated in a woman between 18 and 29 years old with Graves' hyperthyroidism. The sequenced sample was blood. The chain uses TRBV27 and TRBJ2-3; 8 bases agree with TRBD2. In DNA form, the CDR3 reads TGTGCCAGCAGTTTATATACCCCCCGGGCGGGAGGTAATACAGATACGCAGTATTTT. Translation: CASSLYTPRAGGNTDTQYF.